What follows are 32 T cell receptor beta chains derived from one specimen sequenced in a study of technical replicates of blood from several donors. The method was immunoSEQ multiplex PCR; TCRdb's version includes in-frame clones alone and lacks a portion of them. The profile shows 40,000 to 65,000 clones, around 83% of them singletons. The sequenced sample was PBMCs. Receptors were obtained from a human donor in good health. Some clones in this sample may be carry-over from other donors' samples.

V gene TRBV7-9 combines with J gene TRBJ1-2; maybe TRBD1 (6 bases). The length of the CDR3 is 16 residues. The germline V gene encodes CDR1 SEHNR and CDR2 FQNEAQ (reference sequence). Trimming stripped 0 bases from V and 5 bases from J, with 16 bases between. In nucleotides, the CDR3 is TGTGCCAGCAGCTTAGCTGCGTTCGGGCAGGGGTATGGCTACACCTTC. Protein: CASSLAAFGQGYGYTF.

CDR3 sequence reads: CASSPSEKLFF. Here the CDR3 DNA reads TGTGCCAGCTCCCCCAGTGAAAAACTGTTTTTT. The V call is TRBV18, the J call TRBJ1-4; no clear D. Deletions cut 6 bases from V and 7 bases from J, with 6 bases between. The CDR3 is made up of 11 amino acids. CDR1 is KGHSH, CDR2 LQKENI, per germline.

The rearrangement links TRBV6-6 to TRBJ1-1; perhaps TRBD1 as D (5 bases). The length of the CDR3 is 15 residues. The ends were cut back, 5 bases at V and 8 bases at J, with 21 bases in the middle. Germline loops: CDR1 MNHNY, CDR2 SVGAGI (reference sequence). CDR3 residues: CASSLPGVRDEEAFF. The CDR3 nucleotides are TGTGCCAGCAGTCTTCCGGGGGTCAGGGATGAAGAAGCTTTCTTT.

The V and J genes are TRBV6-1 and TRBJ2-7, with 7 bases lining up with TRBD1. The germline gives CDR1 MNHNS, CDR2 SASEGT. J lost 2 bases, V lost 6 bases, and 10 bases had no gene match. CDR3 size: 15 residues. The chain's CDR3 is CASRPAEGATYEQYF. The CDR3 DNA sequence: TGTGCCAGCAGACCCGCCGAGGGGGCAACCTACGAGCAGTACTTC.

V usage is TRBV2 and J usage is TRBJ1-1; D might be TRBD1 (5 bases). The CDR3 totals 13 residues. Germline V gives CDR1 SNHLY, CDR2 FYNNEI. The germline V and J ends were trimmed by 3 bases and 10 bases, with 15 bases remaining between them. The CDR3 bases are TGTGCCAGCAGTGAGGGGCCCGAGAGGTCAGCTTTCTTT. Amino acid sequence: CASSEGPERSAFF.

The chain joins TRBV6-5 to TRBJ2-7; D possibly corresponds to TRBD2 (6 bases). This CDR3 has 11 amino acids. The V and J ends lost 6 bases and 6 bases respectively, with 9 bases between them. CDR1 is MNHEY, CDR2 SVGAGI, per germline. The CDR3 DNA follows: TGTGCCAGCAGGAGGGGAGGCGAGCAGTACTTC. Amino acid sequence: CASRRGGEQYF.

V usage is TRBV18 and J usage is TRBJ1-1; no clear D. Germline CDR1 is KGHSH and CDR2 is LQKENI. The CDR3 has 13 residues. The V end lost 8 bases, the J end lost 3 bases, and 13 bases lay between the germline ends. The CDR3 protein is CASLTRRDTEAFF. The CDR3, as DNA: TGTGCCAGCCTAACAAGGAGGGACACTGAAGCTTTCTTT.

This chain uses TRBV5-4 with TRBJ2-7, with 7 bases identical to TRBD2. The CDR3 consists of 15 residues. The germline V gene has CDR1 SGHNT and CDR2 YYREEE (reference sequence). The V and J ends lost 5 bases and 0 bases, in that order; junction bases with no gene match: 8. CDR3: CASRFGSSGSYEQYF. The CDR3 bases are TGTGCCAGCAGATTTGGGTCTAGCGGCTCCTACGAGCAGTACTTC.

Only a few counts were recorded for this clone. V usage is TRBV19 and J usage is TRBJ1-2; perhaps TRBD1 as D (6 bases). This CDR3 contains 17 residues. Trimming took off 5 bases at V and 1 base at J, with 20 bases between the two ends. Germline values: CDR1 LNHDA, CDR2 SQIVND (reference sequence). This CDR3 is CASSSRLSGQSNYGYTF. The CDR3 nucleotides read TGTGCCAGTAGTTCTAGGCTCTCGGGACAAAGTAACTATGGCTACACCTTC.

The V and J genes are TRBV6-5 and TRBJ1-1, with TRBD1 matching over 8 bases. Per germline, CDR1 MNHEY and CDR2 SVGAGI. This CDR3 has 14 residues. V trimming: 7 bases; J trimming: 4 bases; junction bases outside the gene matches: 8. In nucleotides, the CDR3 is TGTGCCAGCACCCATACAGGGGGGAGCACTGAAGCTTTCTTT. The encoded protein is CASTHTGGSTEAFF.

The chain combines TRBV4-2 with TRBJ2-7; 13 bases agree with TRBD2. The junction had 3 bases not matched to a gene; V was cut back by 4 bases and J by 3 bases. Per germline, CDR1 LGHNA and CDR2 YNFKEQ. The CDR3 extends over 15 amino acids. The CDR3 DNA reads as TGTGCCAGCAGCCCTCGGACTAGCGGGAGCTACGAGCAGTACTTC. This sequence encodes CASSPRTSGSYEQYF.

The V and J genes are TRBV5-4 and TRBJ2-2, with TRBD1 matching over 8 bases. This CDR3 has 16 amino acids. The germline CDR1 and CDR2 sequences are SGHNT and YYREEE (reference sequence). The V and J ends lost 5 bases and 6 bases, in that order; junction bases with no gene match: 12. DNA for the CDR3: TGTGCCAGCAGGACTTCAGGGGGCATGAGAGCCGGGGAGCTGTTTTTT. As protein: CASRTSGGMRAGELFF.

This chain uses TRBV28 with TRBJ1-6; D may be TRBD1 (5 bases). Germline values: CDR1 MDHEN, CDR2 SYDVKM. CDR3 length: 14 residues. Trimming removed 9 bases from V and 6 bases from J, with 15 bases in between. CDR3 region: CASTSRVTNSPLHF. The CDR3 nucleotides are TGTGCCAGTACAAGCAGGGTAACTAATTCACCCCTCCACTTT.

The rearrangement uses TRBV19 and TRBJ1-1; D unclear. The CDR3 is 13 residues long. Germline values: CDR1 LNHDA, CDR2 SQIVND (reference sequence). V was shortened by 5 bases and J by 2 bases, with 9 bases between the two germline ends. The CDR3 nucleotides are TGTGCCAGTAGTCCCAGGATTAACACTGAAGCTTTCTTT. Protein: CASSPRINTEAFF.

The chain carries TRBV4-2 and TRBJ2-2; tentative D call: TRBD2 (6 bases). This CDR3 is built from 15 residues. V lost 4 bases and J 3 bases, leaving 12 bases between the germline ends. The germline V gene has CDR1 LGHNA and CDR2 YNFKEQ. CDR3 protein: CASSPLASDTGELFF. CDR3 DNA: TGTGCCAGCAGCCCTCTAGCGTCAGACACCGGGGAGCTGTTTTTT.

This clone was observed a single time. The chain has TRBV19 and TRBJ1-2, with unresolved D. The germline gives CDR1 LNHDA, CDR2 SQIVND (reference sequence). V was cut by 6 bases and J by 0 bases, with 14 bases left in between. This CDR3 contains 15 residues. CDR3 in DNA: TGTGCCAGTAGGGCGACCGGAGCCGCTAACTATGGCTACACCTTC. Translated, it gives CASRATGAANYGYTF.

The rearrangement joins TRBV18 to TRBJ2-7; D unresolved. Germline V lookup: CDR1 KGHSH, CDR2 LQKENI. This CDR3 comprises 13 residues. Trimming shortened V by 2 bases and J by 6 bases, and 11 bases separated the two germline ends. Here the CDR3 DNA reads TGTGCCAGCTCACCAAAGTTGGGCAGCGAGCAGTACTTC. It translates to CASSPKLGSEQYF.

The rearrangement uses TRBV7-9 and TRBJ1-5, with 8 positions matching TRBD1. The trim removed 5 bases at V and 5 bases at J, leaving 5 bases unmatched. This CDR3 has 14 residues. Germline V gene sequence: CDR1 SEHNR, CDR2 FQNEAQ (reference sequence). Here the CDR3 reads CASSPGTGYQPQHF. In DNA, the CDR3 is TGTGCCAGCAGCCCTGGGACAGGATATCAGCCCCAGCATTTT.

The chain recombines TRBV7-9 with TRBJ1-2, with 7 bases lining up with TRBD1. J gave up 7 bases and V 0 bases, and 17 bases lay outside the gene matches. The CDR3 has 18 amino acids. Looked up from germline, CDR1 is SEHNR and CDR2 is FQNEAQ (reference sequence). The DNA for the CDR3 is TGTGCCAGCAGCTTAGCCCATTCCTACAGGGGTAATCTGTCTGGCTACACCTTC. This codes for CASSLAHSYRGNLSGYTF.

V gene TRBV6-1 combines with J gene TRBJ2-5, with unresolved D. This CDR3 has 16 residues. Trimming left V 1 base short and J 5 bases short, with 17 bases between. CDR1 and CDR2 from the germline V gene are MNHNS and SASEGT. The chain's CDR3 is CASSEDRSANGETQYF. The DNA of the CDR3 is TGTGCCAGCAGTGAAGATAGGAGCGCCAATGGGGAGACCCAGTACTTC.

V is TRBV4-3 and J is TRBJ2-2; possibly TRBD2 for D (6 bases). The CDR3 contains 21 residues. Germline-derived CDR1 and CDR2 are LGHNA and YSLEER. Trimming cost V 1 base and J 0 bases, with 24 bases left between them. As DNA, the CDR3 is TGCGCCAGCAGCCAAGGCCTCAGGAGCGGGCTATATACCTCGAACACCGGGGAGCTGTTTTTT. It encodes CASSQGLRSGLYTSNTGELFF.

The V and J genes are TRBV29-1 and TRBJ1-3; D might be TRBD1 (6 bases). The V and J ends lost 5 bases and 4 bases respectively, with 12 bases between them. Germline loops: CDR1 SQVTM, CDR2 ANQGSEA. There are 13 residues in the CDR3. The CDR3 sequence is CSVSRGAGNTIYF. CDR3 DNA sequence: TGCAGCGTTTCCAGGGGAGCAGGAAACACCATATATTTT. Full variable domain (remainder filled in from reference TRBV29-1 and TRBJ1-3): SAVISQKPSRDICQRGTSLTIQCQVDSQVTMMFWYRQQPGQSLTLIATANQGSEATYESGFVIDKFPISRPNLTFSTLTVSNMSPEDSSIYLCSVSRGAGNTIYFGEGSWLTVV.

The J gene is TRBJ1-3, the V gene TRBV18, with unresolved D. V lost 3 bases and J 4 bases, leaving 10 bases between the germline ends. The CDR3 consists of 14 residues. Germline assignment: CDR1 KGHSH and CDR2 LQKENI. As DNA, the CDR3 is TGTGCCAGCTCACCGTCGGTAGAGGGAAACACCATATATTTT. Translated, it gives CASSPSVEGNTIYF. Variable domain in full (rest from reference TRBV18 and TRBJ1-3): NAGVMQNPRHLVRRRGQEARLRCSPMKGHSHVYWYRQLPEEGLKFMVYLQKENIIDESGMPKERFSAEFPKEGPSILRIQQVVRGDSAAYFCASSPSVEGNTIYFGEGSWLTVV.

V usage is TRBV2 and J usage is TRBJ2-7; 12 bases line up with TRBD2. CDR1 is SNHLY and CDR2 is FYNNEI in the germline V gene. J was trimmed by 7 bases and V by 10 bases; bases with no gene match: 8. The length of the CDR3 is 13 residues. DNA for the CDR3: TGTGCCACCAAAAGGACTAGCGGGACGGAGCAGTACTTC. It specifies CATKRTSGTEQYF.

The CDR3 DNA is TGTGCCAGCAGTCCCGAGGCGGGGGCGGGGGGCTACACCTTC. Translating gives CASSPEAGAGGYTF. The rearrangement links TRBV27 to TRBJ1-2; perhaps TRBD1 as D (6 bases). The germline CDR1 and CDR2 sequences are MNHEY and SMNVEV (reference sequence). CDR3 length: 14 amino acids. Trimming removed 5 bases at V and 8 bases at J, with 18 bases between.

V is TRBV5-1 and J is TRBJ1-2, with D uncertain. CDR3 length equals 15 residues. The germline gives CDR1 SGHRS, CDR2 YFSETQ. Trimming pared 5 bases from V and 2 bases from J, leaving 16 bases between. This CDR3 reads CASSFWRATNYGYTF. DNA of the CDR3: TGCGCCAGCAGTTTCTGGAGGGCCACGAACTATGGCTACACCTTC.

The chain carries TRBV4-3 and TRBJ2-1; a possible D gene is TRBD2 (5 bases). Germline CDR1 reads LGHNA; CDR2 reads YSLEER. This CDR3 comprises 13 residues. V gave up 2 bases and J gave up 8 bases, with 10 bases separating them. Here the CDR3 reads CASSQRYGDEQFF. The CDR3 bases are TGCGCCAGCAGCCAACGTTACGGGGATGAGCAGTTCTTC.

The V and J genes are TRBV7-3 and TRBJ1-2; tentative D call: TRBD1 (5 bases). Germline lookup yields CDR1 SGHTA and CDR2 FQGTGA. The CDR3 has 14 residues. Trimming shortened V by 2 bases and J by 7 bases, and 14 bases separated the two germline ends. DNA for the CDR3: TGTGCCAGCAGCTTAGGGCAGGGAAACGGTGGCTACACCTTC. Translating gives CASSLGQGNGGYTF. The full variable domain, its missing parts supplied by reference TRBV7-3 and TRBJ1-2, is GAGVSQTPSNKVTEKGKYVELRCDPISGHTALYWYRQSLGQGPEFLIYFQGTGAADDSGLPNDRFFAVRPEGSVSTLKIQRTERGDSAVYLCASSLGQGNGGYTFGSGTRLTVV.

The chain carries TRBV19 and TRBJ1-2; 8 bases align to TRBD1. V lost 1 base and J lost 7; bases outside the gene matches: 2. Germline CDR1 is LNHDA and CDR2 is SQIVND (reference sequence). This CDR3 comprises 13 residues. CDR3 DNA: TGTGCCAGTAGTATAGCAGGGGGCGGTGGCTACACCTTC. The encoded protein is CASSIAGGGGYTF.

This clone turned up a few times. The chain uses TRBV15 and TRBJ2-7; TRBD2 agrees at 10 bases. Trimming took 0 bases from V and 4 from J; bases not matched to a gene: 12. The germline V gene has CDR1 LNHNV and CDR2 YYDKDF (reference sequence). This CDR3 is 18 amino acids long. CDR3 nucleotide sequence: TGTGCCACCAGCAGAGACCTCTCGGCTAGCGGGAGTTGGTACGAGCAGTACTTC. Encoded protein: CATSRDLSASGSWYEQYF.

The V call is TRBV30, the J call TRBJ1-1, with TRBD1 as a possible D gene (5 bases). This CDR3 is built from 11 residues. The V end lost 7 bases, the J end lost 4 bases, and 10 bases lay between the germline ends. CDR1 GTSNPN and CDR2 SVGIG come from the germline V gene (reference sequence). This CDR3 reads CAFLRVTEAFF. CDR3 DNA: TGTGCCTTTCTCAGGGTCACTGAAGCTTTCTTT.

CDR3 sequence reads: CASALTGTGDDEQFF. In nucleotides, the CDR3 is TGTGCCAGCGCCTTGACCGGGACAGGGGATGATGAGCAGTTCTTC. The V call is TRBV13, the J call TRBJ2-1; TRBD1 aligns across 10 bases. The V gene's germline CDR1 is PRHDT and CDR2 FYEKMQ (reference sequence). Trimming removed 8 bases from V and 8 bases from J; junction bases left unmatched: 12. The CDR3 length is 15 residues.